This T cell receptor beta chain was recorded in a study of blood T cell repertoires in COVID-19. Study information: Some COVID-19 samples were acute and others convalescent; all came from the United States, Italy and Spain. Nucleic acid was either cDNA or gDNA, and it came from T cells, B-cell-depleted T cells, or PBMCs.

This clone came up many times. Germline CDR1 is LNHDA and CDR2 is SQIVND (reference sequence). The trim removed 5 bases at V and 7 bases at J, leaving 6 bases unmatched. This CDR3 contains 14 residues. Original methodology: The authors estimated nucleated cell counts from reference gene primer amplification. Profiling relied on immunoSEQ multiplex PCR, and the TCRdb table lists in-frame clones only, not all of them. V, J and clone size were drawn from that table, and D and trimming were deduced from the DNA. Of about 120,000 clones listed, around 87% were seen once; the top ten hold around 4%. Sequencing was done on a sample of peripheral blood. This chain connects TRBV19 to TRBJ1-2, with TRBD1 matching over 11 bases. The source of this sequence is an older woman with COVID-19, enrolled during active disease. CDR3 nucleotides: TGTGCCAGTAGTCTCCGGACAGGGGGCATTGGCTACACCTTC. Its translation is CASSLRTGGIGYTF.